This TCR beta chain was retrieved from a study of radiation and T cells in renal cell carcinoma. Time point: baseline pretreatment blood. Treatment indicated: 15 Gy SBRT to primary tumor, nephrectomy 4 weeks later. Per the germline V gene, CDR1 is SEHNR and CDR2 is FQNEAQ (reference sequence). Trimming pared 7 bases from V and 7 bases from J, leaving 10 bases between. The CDR3 is made up of 12 amino acids. TCRdb's table, derived via immunoSEQ multiplex PCR, lists solely in-frame clones and lacks some. The sample has around 140,000 clones, approximately 87% seen once; the top ten hold less than 25%. This specimen consisted of blood, obtained from a patient whose treatment included radiotherapy and nephrectomy. This chain uses TRBV7-9 with TRBJ1-4; TRBD1 might be the D (5 bases). The receptor was derived from a woman aged 45-65 years with renal cell carcinoma. This CDR3 is CASNLDSEKLFF. In nucleotides, the CDR3 is TGTGCCAGCAACCTCGACAGTGAAAAACTGTTTTTT.